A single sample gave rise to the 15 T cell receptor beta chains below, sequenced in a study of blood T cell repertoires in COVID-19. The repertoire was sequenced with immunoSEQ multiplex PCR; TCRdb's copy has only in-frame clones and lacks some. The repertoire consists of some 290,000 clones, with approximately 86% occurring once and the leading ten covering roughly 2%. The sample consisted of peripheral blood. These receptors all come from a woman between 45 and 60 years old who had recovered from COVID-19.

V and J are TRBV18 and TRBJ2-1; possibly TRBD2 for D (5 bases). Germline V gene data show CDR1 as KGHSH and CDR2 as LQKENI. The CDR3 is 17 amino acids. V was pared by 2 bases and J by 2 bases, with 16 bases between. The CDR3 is CASSPTPRTATYNEQFF. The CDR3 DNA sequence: TGTGCCAGCTCACCAACCCCCCGGACTGCTACCTACAATGAGCAGTTCTTC.

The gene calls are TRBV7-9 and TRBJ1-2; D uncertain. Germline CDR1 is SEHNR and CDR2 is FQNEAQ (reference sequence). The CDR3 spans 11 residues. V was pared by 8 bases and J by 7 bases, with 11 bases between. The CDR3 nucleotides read TGTGCCAGCGAGAGGGAGGGTGGCTACACCTTC. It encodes CASEREGGYTF.

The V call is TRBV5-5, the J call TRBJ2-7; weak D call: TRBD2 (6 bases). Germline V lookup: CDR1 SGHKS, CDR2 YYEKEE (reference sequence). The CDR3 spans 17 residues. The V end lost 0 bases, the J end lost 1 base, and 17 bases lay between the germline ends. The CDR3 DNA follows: TGTGCCAGCAGCTTGGGGACCCTTTTGGGGACTTCCTACGAGCAGTACTTC. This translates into CASSLGTLLGTSYEQYF. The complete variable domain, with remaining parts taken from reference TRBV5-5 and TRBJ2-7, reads DAGVTQSPTHLIKTRGQQVTLRCSPISGHKSVSWYQQVLGQGPQFIFQYYEKEERGRGNFPDRFSARQFPNYSSELNVNALLLGDSALYLCASSLGTLLGTSYEQYFGPGTRLTVT.

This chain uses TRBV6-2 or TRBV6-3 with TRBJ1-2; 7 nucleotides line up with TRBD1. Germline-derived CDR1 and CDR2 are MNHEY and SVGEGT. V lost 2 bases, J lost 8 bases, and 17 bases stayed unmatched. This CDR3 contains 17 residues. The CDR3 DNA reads TGTGCCAGCAGTTACCCCGGGACAGCTCGGCGGGGAGAGGGCTACACCTTC. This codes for CASSYPGTARRGEGYTF.

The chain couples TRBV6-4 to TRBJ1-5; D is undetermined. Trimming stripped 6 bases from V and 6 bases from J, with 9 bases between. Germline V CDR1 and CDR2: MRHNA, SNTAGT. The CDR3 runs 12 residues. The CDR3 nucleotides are TGTGCCAGCAGGAGAGAATTTCAGCCCCAGCATTTT. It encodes CASRREFQPQHF.

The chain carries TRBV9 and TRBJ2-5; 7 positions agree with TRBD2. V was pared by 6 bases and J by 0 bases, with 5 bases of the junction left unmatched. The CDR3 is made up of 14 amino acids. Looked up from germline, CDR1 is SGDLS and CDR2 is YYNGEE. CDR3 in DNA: TGTGCCAGCAACAGAGGACTAGACCAAGAGACCCAGTACTTC. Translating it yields CASNRGLDQETQYF.

CDR3 amino acids: CASSGGALFLGGANVLTF. In nucleotides, the CDR3 is TGTGCCAGCAGTGGTGGAGCGTTATTTTTAGGTGGGGCCAACGTCCTGACTTTC. This chain links TRBV9 with TRBJ2-6; D gene unclear. Trimming pared 5 bases from V and 3 bases from J, leaving 21 bases between. CDR1 SGDLS and CDR2 YYNGEE come from the germline V gene. This CDR3 has 18 amino acids. The entire variable domain, with the rest obtained from reference TRBV9 and TRBJ2-6, is as follows: DSGVTQTPKHLITATGQRVTLRCSPRSGDLSVYWYQQSLDQGLQFLIQYYNGEERAKGNILERFSAQQFPDLHSELNLSSLELGDSALYFCASSGGALFLGGANVLTFGAGSRLTVL.

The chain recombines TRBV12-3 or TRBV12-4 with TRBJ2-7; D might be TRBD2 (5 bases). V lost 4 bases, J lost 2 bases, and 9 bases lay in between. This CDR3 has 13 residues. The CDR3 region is CASSSSGTYEQYF. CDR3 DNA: TGTGCCAGCAGTTCGTCCGGGACCTACGAGCAGTACTTC.

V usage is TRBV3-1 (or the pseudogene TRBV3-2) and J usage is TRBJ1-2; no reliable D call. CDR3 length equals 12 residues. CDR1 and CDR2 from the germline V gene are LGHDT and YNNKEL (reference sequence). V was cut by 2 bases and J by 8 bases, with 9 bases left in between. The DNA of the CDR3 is TGTGCCAGCAGCCAATATCGAGTCGGCTACACCTTC. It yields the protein CASSQYRVGYTF.

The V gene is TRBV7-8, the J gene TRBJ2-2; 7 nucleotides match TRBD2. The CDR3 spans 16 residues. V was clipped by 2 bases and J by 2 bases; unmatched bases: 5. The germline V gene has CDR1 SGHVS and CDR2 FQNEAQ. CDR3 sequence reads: CASSLYWGGNTGELFF. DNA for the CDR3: TGTGCCAGCAGCTTATATTGGGGGGGAAACACCGGGGAGCTGTTTTTT.

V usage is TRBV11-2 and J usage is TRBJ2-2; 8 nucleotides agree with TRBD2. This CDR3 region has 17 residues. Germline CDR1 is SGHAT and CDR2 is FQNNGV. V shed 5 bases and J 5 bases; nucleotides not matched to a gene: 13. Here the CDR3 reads CASSLLRGGARTGELFF. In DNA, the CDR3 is TGTGCCAGCAGCCTCCTCCGGGGGGGGGCGCGGACCGGGGAGCTGTTTTTT.

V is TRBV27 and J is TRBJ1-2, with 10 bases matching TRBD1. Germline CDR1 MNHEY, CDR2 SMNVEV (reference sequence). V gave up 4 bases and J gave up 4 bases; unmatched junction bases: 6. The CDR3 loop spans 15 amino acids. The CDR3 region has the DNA TGTGCCAGCAGTTCCAGGACAGGGGGAGTCTATGGCTACACCTTC. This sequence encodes CASSSRTGGVYGYTF.

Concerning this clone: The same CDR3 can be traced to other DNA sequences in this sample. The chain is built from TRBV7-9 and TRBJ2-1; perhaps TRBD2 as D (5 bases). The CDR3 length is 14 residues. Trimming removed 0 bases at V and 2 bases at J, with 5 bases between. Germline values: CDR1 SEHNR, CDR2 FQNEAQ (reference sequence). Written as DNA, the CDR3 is TGTGCCAGCAGCTTAGCCGGGACCTACAATGAGCAGTTCTTC. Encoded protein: CASSLAGTYNEQFF.

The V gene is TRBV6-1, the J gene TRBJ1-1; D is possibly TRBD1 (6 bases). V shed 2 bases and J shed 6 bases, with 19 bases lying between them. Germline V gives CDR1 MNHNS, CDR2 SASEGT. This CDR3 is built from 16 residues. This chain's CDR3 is CASSEKAGQSSAEAFF. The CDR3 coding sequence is TGTGCCAGCAGTGAAAAGGCTGGACAGTCTTCTGCTGAAGCTTTCTTT.

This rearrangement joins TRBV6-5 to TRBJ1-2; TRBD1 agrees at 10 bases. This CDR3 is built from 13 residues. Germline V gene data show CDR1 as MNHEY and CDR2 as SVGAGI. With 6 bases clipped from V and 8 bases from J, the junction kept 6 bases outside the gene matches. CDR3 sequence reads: CASRDRGLGGYTF. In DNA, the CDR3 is TGTGCCAGCAGGGACAGGGGGTTAGGGGGCTACACCTTC.